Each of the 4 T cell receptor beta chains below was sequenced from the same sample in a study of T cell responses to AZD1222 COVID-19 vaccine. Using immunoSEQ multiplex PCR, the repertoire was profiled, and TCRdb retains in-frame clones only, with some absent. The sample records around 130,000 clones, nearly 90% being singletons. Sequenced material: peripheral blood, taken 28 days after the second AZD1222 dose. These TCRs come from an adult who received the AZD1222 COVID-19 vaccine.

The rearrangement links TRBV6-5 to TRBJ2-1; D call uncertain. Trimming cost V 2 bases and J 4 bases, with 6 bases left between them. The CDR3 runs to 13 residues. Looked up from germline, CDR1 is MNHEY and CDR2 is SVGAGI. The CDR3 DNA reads TGTGCCAGCAGTTACCCCGGATACAATGAGCAGTTCTTC. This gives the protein CASSYPGYNEQFF.

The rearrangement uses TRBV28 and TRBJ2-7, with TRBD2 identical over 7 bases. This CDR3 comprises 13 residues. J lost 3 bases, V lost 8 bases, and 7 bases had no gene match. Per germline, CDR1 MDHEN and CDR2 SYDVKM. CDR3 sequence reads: CASRLAALYEQYF. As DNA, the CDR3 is TGTGCCAGCCGACTAGCTGCTCTCTACGAGCAGTACTTC.

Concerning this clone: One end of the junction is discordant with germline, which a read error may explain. CDR3 amino acids: CASSPRQDLRPGELFF. The DNA of the CDR3 is TGTGCCAGCTCCCCACGACAGGATCTTCGTCCCGGGGAGCTGTTTTTT. This chain connects TRBV18 to TRBJ2-2; D perhaps matches TRBD1 (6 bases). Germline V gives CDR1 KGHSH, CDR2 LQKENI. The CDR3 covers 16 residues.

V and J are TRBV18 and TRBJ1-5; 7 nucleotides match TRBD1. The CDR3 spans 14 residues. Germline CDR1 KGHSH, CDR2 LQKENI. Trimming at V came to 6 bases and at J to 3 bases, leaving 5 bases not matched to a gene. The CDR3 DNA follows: TGTGCCAGCTCTCGGGACAGATTCAATCAGCCCCAGCATTTT. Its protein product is CASSRDRFNQPQHF.